This T cell receptor beta chain was observed in a study of response to subunit inactivated influenza vaccine. TCRdb redid the calling of the RT-PCR reads with MiXCR, one entry per CDR3 protein. Among about 310,000 distinct CDR3 sequences listed, approximately 23% were seen once. This clonotype showed up just a few times. Its antigen is unknown. Findings of the study overall: The study's authors posited that every seasonal influenza vaccination enlists few new T cells.

This sample comprised PBMCs from blood, obtained 21 months after vaccination. This TCR was sampled from a man between 50 and 70 years old who received an inactivated influenza vaccine.

The chain's CDR3 is CASSPQGQLNTEAFF. CDR3 in DNA: TGTGCCAGCAGTCCTCAGGGACAGCTGAACACTGAAGCTTTCTTT. The V gene is TRBV12-3 or TRBV12-4, the J gene TRBJ1-1, with 7 positions matching TRBD1. CDR3 length: 15 residues. After removal of 5 bases from V and 0 bases from J, the junction contained 6 bases not matched to a gene.